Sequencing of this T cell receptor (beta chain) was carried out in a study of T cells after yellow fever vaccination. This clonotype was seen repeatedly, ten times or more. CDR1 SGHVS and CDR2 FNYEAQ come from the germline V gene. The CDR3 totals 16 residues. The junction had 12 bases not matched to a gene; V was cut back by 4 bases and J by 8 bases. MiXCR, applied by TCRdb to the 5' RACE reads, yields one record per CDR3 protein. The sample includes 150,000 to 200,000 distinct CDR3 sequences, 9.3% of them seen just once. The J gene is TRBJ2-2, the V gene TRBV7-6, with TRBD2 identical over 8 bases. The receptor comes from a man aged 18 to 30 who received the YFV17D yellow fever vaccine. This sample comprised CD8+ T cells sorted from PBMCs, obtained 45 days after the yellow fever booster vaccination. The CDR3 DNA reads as TGTGCCAGCAGCTCTACCGGGACTAGAATTCCGGGGGAGCTGTTTTTT. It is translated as CASSSTGTRIPGELFF. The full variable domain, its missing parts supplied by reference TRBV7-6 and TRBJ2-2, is GAGVSQSPRYKVTKRGQDVALRCDPISGHVSLYWYRQALGQGPEFLTYFNYEAQQDKSGLPNDRFSAERPEGSISTLTIQRTEQRDSAMYRCASSSTGTRIPGELFFGEGSRLTVL.